The 17 T cell receptor beta chains given below trace back to one sample, sequenced in a study of Ad26.COV2.S vaccination and SARS-CoV-2 variants. Clones were sequenced by immunoSEQ multiplex PCR, and TCRdb holds only the in-frame ones, with some missing. The data show hundreds of thousands of clones, with around 89% seen just once and over 1.3% held by the top ten. Treatment defined: around 19 received Ad26.COV2.S at low or high dose, single or two shots; 5 received placebo; per-sample allocation not given. Samples analyzed were those drawn on day 63 after the first vaccine or placebo injection. Sequenced here: peripheral blood, sampled in a trial of Ad26.COV2.S vaccine versus placebo. These receptor sequences come from a person between 18 and 65 years old who received the Ad26.COV2.S COVID-19 vaccine or a placebo.

The chain is built from TRBV6-5 and TRBJ2-7; 13 bases match TRBD2. The CDR3 loop spans 15 amino acids. CDR1 is MNHEY and CDR2 is SVGAGI in the germline V gene. Trimming cost V 9 bases and J 1 base; bases outside gene matches: 6. The CDR3 coding sequence is TGTGCCAGTTTCCGGGGACTAGCGGGATCCTACGAGCAGTACTTC. Amino acids: CASFRGLAGSYEQYF.

The V call is TRBV7-2, the J call TRBJ2-7; D gene ambiguous. Trimming took off 2 bases at V and 4 bases at J, with 6 bases between the two ends. In germline, CDR1 is SGHTA, CDR2 FQGNSA. This CDR3 has 12 residues. DNA for the CDR3: TGTGCCAGCAGCTTAAAAAGATACGAGCAGTACTTC. It specifies CASSLKRYEQYF. The entire variable domain, with the rest obtained from reference TRBV7-2 and TRBJ2-7, is as follows: GAGVSQSPSNKVTEKGKDVELRCDPISGHTALYWYRQSLGQGLEFLIYFQGNSAPDKSGLPSDRFSAERTGGSVSTLTIQRTQQEDSAVYLCASSLKRYEQYFGPGTRLTVT.

The CDR3 loop reads CASSQEGVSGNTIYF. The CDR3 region has the DNA TGTGCCAGCAGCCAAGAGGGTGTTTCTGGAAACACCATATATTTT. The chain combines TRBV4-2 with TRBJ1-3, with D uncertain. Deletions cut 0 bases from V and 1 base from J, with 7 bases between. Germline CDR1 LGHNA, CDR2 YNFKEQ. The CDR3 length is 15 residues.

The chain is built from TRBV13 and TRBJ2-3; D not resolved. The CDR3 runs 15 residues. Looked up from germline, CDR1 is PRHDT and CDR2 is FYEKMQ (reference sequence). V dropped 4 bases and J dropped 3 bases, with 14 bases sitting between them. Here the CDR3 DNA reads TGTGCCAGCAGCTCCCGGCGAGACCCGACAGATACGCAGTATTTT. It yields the protein CASSSRRDPTDTQYF. The full variable domain, with the rest looked up from reference TRBV13 and TRBJ2-3, is AAGVIQSPRHLIKEKRETATLKCYPIPRHDTVYWYQQGPGQDPQFLISFYEKMQSDKGSIPDRFSAQQFSDYHSELNMSSLELGDSALYFCASSSRRDPTDTQYFGPGTRLTVL.

This clone has just one count. This chain links TRBV5-1 with TRBJ2-5; D is ambiguous. The V end lost 3 bases, the J end lost 5 bases, and 11 bases lay between the germline ends. From germline, CDR1 is SGHRS and CDR2 YFSETQ. The CDR3 is 13 residues long. The CDR3 loop reads CASSSSSWETQYF. DNA of the CDR3: TGCGCCAGCAGCTCTTCGAGTTGGGAGACCCAGTACTTC. The entire variable domain, with the rest obtained from reference TRBV5-1 and TRBJ2-5, is as follows: KAGVTQTPRYLIKTRGQQVTLSCSPISGHRSVSWYQQTPGQGLQFLFEYFSETQRNKGNFPGRFSGRQFSNSRSEMNVSTLELGDSALYLCASSSSSWETQYFGPGTRLLVL.

This sequence joins TRBV11-3 and TRBJ2-5, with no clear D. Germline V gene data show CDR1 as SGHNT and CDR2 as YENEEA. The V and J ends lost 1 base and 1 base respectively, with 7 bases between them. CDR3 size: 14 residues. CDR3 amino acids: CASSLGPRQETQYF. In DNA form, the CDR3 reads TGTGCCAGCAGCTTAGGACCCCGCCAAGAGACCCAGTACTTC.

The rearrangement uses TRBV4-3 and TRBJ2-2; a weak D match, TRBD1 (6 bases). The germline V gene encodes CDR1 LGHNA and CDR2 YSLEER. CDR3 length: 17 residues. Trimming cost V 0 bases and J 2 bases, with 13 bases left between them. CDR3 DNA: TGCGCCAGCAGCCAAGAACCCCAGGGGAGAAACACCGGGGAGCTGTTTTTT. Protein product: CASSQEPQGRNTGELFF.

This chain uses TRBV4-3 with TRBJ1-2; possible D gene TRBD1, 6 bases. Germline CDR1 reads LGHNA; CDR2 reads YSLEER. Trimming took off 3 bases at V and 6 bases at J, with 17 bases between the two ends. This CDR3 is built from 15 residues. CDR3 protein: CASSHTGTLRDGYTF. CDR3 in DNA: TGCGCCAGCAGCCATACCGGGACACTCCGGGATGGCTACACCTTC.

The rearrangement joins TRBV5-6 to TRBJ2-5; TRBD1 might be the D (6 bases). V lost 4 bases and J lost 4, with 11 bases in between. This CDR3 region has 13 residues. Germline V gives CDR1 SGHDT, CDR2 YYEEEE. The CDR3 coding sequence is TGTGCCAGCAGCCAGATCAGGGGAGAGACCCAGTACTTC. Translation: CASSQIRGETQYF.

In its sample, this clone was seen once. The rearrangement uses TRBV3-1 (or the pseudogene TRBV3-2) and TRBJ2-3; 7 bases align to TRBD2. CDR3 size: 14 residues. The germline V gene has CDR1 LGHDT and CDR2 YNNKEL (reference sequence). V lost 1 base, J lost 4 bases, and 2 bases stayed unmatched. The CDR3 reads CASSQGRESDTQYF. The CDR3 DNA follows: TGTGCCAGCAGCCAAGGGCGGGAGTCAGATACGCAGTATTTT.

The chain employs TRBV23-1 and TRBJ2-6, with a weak D call TRBD1 (6 bases). TRBV23-1 is an ORF for which the function is uncertain. V lost 6 bases and J 0 bases, leaving 15 bases between the germline ends. The CDR3 is made up of 17 amino acids. The CDR3 loop reads CASRNTGISSGANVLTF. CDR3 sequence (DNA): TGCGCCAGCAGAAATACAGGGATTTCCTCTGGGGCCAACGTCCTGACTTTC.

The V gene is TRBV5-6, the J gene TRBJ2-5, with D maybe TRBD2 (6 bases). V lost 3 bases and J 10 bases, leaving 10 bases between the germline ends. Germline V gene data show CDR1 as SGHDT and CDR2 as YYEEEE. The CDR3 covers 11 residues. CDR3 DNA sequence: TGTGCCAGCAGCTCCTCCGGGGGCCAGTACTTC. Its translation: CASSSSGGQYF. Full variable domain (outside the CDR3, taken from reference TRBV5-6 and TRBJ2-5): DAGVTQSPTHLIKTRGQQVTLRCSPKSGHDTVSWYQQALGQGPQFIFQYYEEEERQRGNFPDRFSGHQFPNYSSELNVNALLLGDSALYLCASSSSGGQYFGPGTRLLVL.

The chain couples TRBV7-3 to TRBJ2-5; 15 bases agree with TRBD2. The J segment lost 1 base and the V segment lost 2 bases, leaving 8 bases of the junction unmatched. The CDR3 covers 19 residues. CDR1 SGHTA and CDR2 FQGTGA come from the germline V gene. The CDR3 region is CASSLAAVGLAGGQETQYF. The DNA for the CDR3 is TGTGCCAGCAGCTTAGCGGCCGTGGGACTAGCGGGGGGCCAAGAGACCCAGTACTTC.

The chain recombines TRBV4-2 with TRBJ1-4; unclear D gene. V lost 0 bases, J lost 4 bases, and 0 bases lay in between. There are 12 residues in the CDR3. CDR1 and CDR2 (germline): LGHNA, YNFKEQ. DNA for the CDR3: TGTGCCAGCAGCCAAGATAATGAAAAACTGTTTTTT. Its protein product is CASSQDNEKLFF.

The J gene is TRBJ2-3, the V gene TRBV6-5, with TRBD2 matching 12 bases. This CDR3 has 15 residues. From germline, CDR1 is MNHEY and CDR2 SVGAGI. After removal of 5 bases from V and 1 base from J, the junction contained 1 base not matched to a gene. The chain's CDR3 is CASSRTSGGTDTQYF. The CDR3 DNA sequence: TGTGCCAGCAGTCGGACTAGCGGGGGCACAGATACGCAGTATTTT.

The V call is TRBV7-2, the J call TRBJ2-5; 9 positions match TRBD2. Per the germline V gene, CDR1 is SGHTA and CDR2 is FQGNSA. Trimming cost V 3 bases and J 5 bases; bases outside gene matches: 10. This CDR3 spans 16 amino acids. Here the CDR3 reads CASSFGLAGFGETQYF. CDR3 nucleotide sequence: TGTGCCAGCAGCTTTGGTCTAGCGGGGTTCGGGGAGACCCAGTACTTC.

J is TRBJ2-7 and V is TRBV19, with 11 bases that match TRBD2. Germline V lookup: CDR1 LNHDA, CDR2 SQIVND (reference sequence). V was clipped by 1 base and J by 3 bases; unmatched bases: 2. The CDR3 is 15 residues long. This CDR3 reads CASSIGGLAGYEQYF. Here the CDR3 DNA reads TGTGCCAGTAGTATAGGAGGACTAGCGGGCTACGAGCAGTACTTC.